This record concerns one T cell receptor beta chain sequence. The sample belongs to a study of blood T cell repertoires in COVID-19. Study in general: Sample material is recorded as cDNA or gDNA derived from T cells, B-cell-depleted T cells, or PBMCs.

The CDR3 sequence is 15 residues long. Trimming took 3 bases from V and 5 from J, leaving 17 bases between them. In germline, CDR1 is DFQATT, CDR2 SNEGSKA (reference sequence). Libraries were prepared by immunoSEQ multiplex PCR; TCRdb keeps only in-frame clonotypes and omits some of them. The sample has a few hundred thousand clones, 88% seen once; the top ten hold around 0.92%. The gene calls are TRBV20-1 and TRBJ1-5; D is uncertain. The sequence was obtained from a woman aged 25 to 39 who had recovered from COVID-19. Input material: PBMCs or T cells enriched from blood (not recorded which). CDR3 residues: CSASHTFRVDQPQHF. CDR3 DNA sequence: TGCAGTGCTAGTCACACATTCCGGGTCGATCAGCCCCAGCATTTT.